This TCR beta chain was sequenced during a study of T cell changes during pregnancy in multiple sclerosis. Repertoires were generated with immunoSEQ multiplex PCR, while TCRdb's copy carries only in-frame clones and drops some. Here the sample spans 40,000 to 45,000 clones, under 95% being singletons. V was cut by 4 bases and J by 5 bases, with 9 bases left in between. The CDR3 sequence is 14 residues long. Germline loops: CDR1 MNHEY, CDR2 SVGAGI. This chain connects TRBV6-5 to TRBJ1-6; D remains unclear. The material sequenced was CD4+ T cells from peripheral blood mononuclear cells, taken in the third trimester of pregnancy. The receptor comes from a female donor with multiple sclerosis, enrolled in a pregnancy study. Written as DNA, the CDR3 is TGTGCCAGCAGTTGGCAGGCCGATAATTCACCCCTCCACTTT. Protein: CASSWQADNSPLHF.